The 27 T cell receptor beta chains given below trace back to one sample, sequenced in a study of human T cells and chemical hapten exposure. TCRdb passed the RACE reads through MiXCR, listing each CDR3 protein once. The repertoire has a few hundred thousand distinct CDR3 sequences, approximately 5.1% of them found once; the top ten carry around 2%. Time point described: patch test 1, 2 weeks after DPC sensitization. Treatment defined: therapeutic diphenylcyclopropenone sensitization with weekly scalp DPC. Here the sequenced sample was whole blood, taken in connection with sensitization to the hapten diphenylcyclopropenone (DPC). Receptors were obtained from a woman aged 50 to 60 with alopecia areata. Some clones in this sample may be carry-over from other donors' samples.

This clonotype has a count of ten or more. The chain carries TRBV7-2 and TRBJ2-3; 7 positions agree with TRBD1. Germline V gene data show CDR1 as SGHTA and CDR2 as FQGNSA. The V segment lost 1 base and the J segment 3 bases; nucleotides outside the gene matches: 7. The CDR3 length is 16 residues. The CDR3 region has the DNA TGTGCCAGCAGCTTAGGACAGGGAGAGTTGACAGATACGCAGTATTTT. It codes for CASSLGQGELTDTQYF.

The sample holds many counts of this clonotype. The rearrangement links TRBV27 to TRBJ1-6, with 8 bases that match TRBD1. From germline, CDR1 is MNHEY and CDR2 SMNVEV (reference sequence). Trimming at V came to 4 bases and at J to 10 bases, leaving 6 bases not matched to a gene. The CDR3 extends over 14 amino acids. The CDR3 loop reads CASSSAGGGSPLHF. CDR3 coding DNA: TGTGCCAGCAGTTCCGCAGGGGGCGGGTCACCCCTCCACTTT.

This clonotype was counted ten times or more. The gene calls are TRBV5-6 and TRBJ2-7; D gene uncertain. This CDR3 is 13 amino acids long. Germline-derived CDR1 and CDR2 are SGHDT and YYEEEE. The V and J ends lost 4 bases and 2 bases respectively, with 10 bases between them. The CDR3 DNA follows: TGTGCCAGCAGCCCTGGTTTTACCTACGAGCAGTACTTC. It translates to CASSPGFTYEQYF. The variable domain in full, with the rest retrieved from reference TRBV5-6 and TRBJ2-7, is DAGVTQSPTHLIKTRGQQVTLRCSPKSGHDTVSWYQQALGQGPQFIFQYYEEEERQRGNFPDRFSGHQFPNYSSELNVNALLLGDSALYLCASSPGFTYEQYFGPGTRLTVT.

At least ten counts were recorded for this clonotype. The rearrangement links TRBV29-1 to TRBJ2-5; 9 nucleotides match TRBD1. The CDR3 spans 15 residues. Germline V gene sequence: CDR1 SQVTM, CDR2 ANQGSEA. Losses at the gene ends were 6 bases for V and 4 bases for J; bases not matched to a gene: 12. The CDR3 sequence: CSVIYWTGEGETQYF. The CDR3 coding sequence is TGCAGCGTGATTTACTGGACAGGGGAGGGAGAGACCCAGTACTTC.

Note on this clonotype: A much larger clone lies one base from this, so it may be a read error. The rearrangement joins TRBV29-1 to TRBJ1-5, with D hard to call. The V gene's germline CDR1 is SQVTM and CDR2 ANQGSEA. The CDR3 contains 17 residues. DNA for the CDR3: TGCAGCGTTGAAGGGAGAGGAGAGCGAGTTAGCAATCAGCCCCAGCGTTTT. Its protein product is CSVEGRGERVSNQPQRF.

Many counts were recorded for this clonotype. V gene TRBV7-2 combines with J gene TRBJ2-1; D not certain. The CDR3 runs 17 residues. In germline, CDR1 is SGHTA, CDR2 FQGNSA. The V end was cut by 2 bases, the J end by 0 bases, with 14 bases between. In DNA, the CDR3 is TGTGCCAGCAGCTTACGTCCTTCCTTTGCCTCCTACAATGAGCAGTTCTTC. It translates to CASSLRPSFASYNEQFF. Full variable domain (missing parts from reference TRBV7-2 and TRBJ2-1): GAGVSQSPSNKVTEKGKDVELRCDPISGHTALYWYRQSLGQGLEFLIYFQGNSAPDKSGLPSDRFSAERTGGSVSTLTIQRTQQEDSAVYLCASSLRPSFASYNEQFFGPGTRLTVL.

The table lists this clonotype with a few counts. The chain uses TRBV2 and TRBJ1-5; possibly TRBD1 for D (6 bases). The V gene's germline CDR1 is SNHLY and CDR2 FYNNEI. There are 16 residues in the CDR3. V gave up 6 bases and J gave up 5 bases, with 20 bases separating them. CDR3 amino acids: CASRGGILGGYQPQHF. The DNA for the CDR3 is TGTGCCAGCAGGGGCGGAATACTTGGGGGCTATCAGCCCCAGCATTTT.

V and J are TRBV3-1 and TRBJ2-5; 8 bases map to TRBD2. Germline V gives CDR1 LGHDT, CDR2 YNNKEL (reference sequence). CDR3 length: 12 amino acids. J was trimmed by 5 bases and V by 7 bases; bases with no gene match: 3. The CDR3 here is CASTGRAETQYF. In DNA, the CDR3 is TGTGCCAGCACCGGGAGGGCGGAGACCCAGTACTTC.

A note on this clonotype: A much larger clonotype is one base distant, so this may be a read error. Since the CDR3 does not end with the conserved phenylalanine or tryptophan, this likely comes from a read error. The rearrangement links TRBV20-1 to TRBJ2-3; 11 bases match TRBD1. The J segment lost 2 bases and the V segment lost 3 bases, leaving 4 bases of the junction unmatched. The CDR3 has 15 residues. The germline CDR1 and CDR2 sequences are DFQATT and SNEGSKA (reference sequence). The CDR3 loop is CSASWTGGSTDTQYI. The CDR3 nucleotides are TGCAGTGCTAGTTGGACAGGGGGCTCCACAGATACGCAGTATATT.

In this sample, this clonotype turned up many times. V is TRBV12-3 or TRBV12-4 and J is TRBJ1-1, with D maybe TRBD1 (6 bases). Between the trimmed V and J ends, which lost 6 bases and 6 bases, there was a span of 17 bases. This CDR3 has 14 amino acids. CDR3: CASSEGGAVSEAFF. For the CDR3, the DNA is TGTGCCAGCAGCGAGGGGGGGGCGGTCTCTGAAGCTTTCTTT.

This chain uses TRBV15 with TRBJ2-4; TRBD1 is a possible D gene (5 bases). V was clipped by 5 bases and J by 8 bases, with 16 bases between them. The germline V gene encodes CDR1 LNHNV and CDR2 YYDKDF (reference sequence). This CDR3 is built from 14 residues. The CDR3 region is CATSLGQSADIQYF. The DNA for the CDR3 is TGTGCCACCAGCCTAGGACAATCAGCAGACATTCAGTACTTC.

This clonotype has a count of ten or more. This rearrangement joins TRBV6-5 to TRBJ2-3; D call uncertain. Germline lookup yields CDR1 MNHEY and CDR2 SVGAGI. The V gene lost 4 bases and the J gene lost 3 bases, with 11 bases spanning the gap. The CDR3 is made up of 14 amino acids. In DNA, the CDR3 is TGTGCCAGCAGTTCGGAATCACGGACAGATACGCAGTATTTT. This sequence encodes CASSSESRTDTQYF.

This clonotype was seen many times. The chain recombines TRBV5-1 with TRBJ2-7; a weak D match, TRBD2 (6 bases). The CDR3 covers 15 residues. The germline V and J ends were trimmed by 5 bases and 2 bases, with 17 bases remaining between them. CDR1 SGHRS and CDR2 YFSETQ come from the germline V gene. CDR3 loop: CASRAGGDLPYEQYF. The CDR3 DNA is TGCGCCAGCAGAGCTGGCGGGGATCTACCCTACGAGCAGTACTTC.

The chain combines TRBV29-1 with TRBJ2-3, with TRBD1 as a possible D gene (6 bases). Trimming removed 3 bases at V and 6 bases at J, with 10 bases between. The length of the CDR3 is 12 residues. Per germline, CDR1 SQVTM and CDR2 ANQGSEA. The CDR3 bases are TGCAGCGTTGAGGCAGGGGTCGATACGCAGTATTTT. Amino acids: CSVEAGVDTQYF.

The sample holds a few counts of this clonotype. The chain employs TRBV6-2 or TRBV6-3 and TRBJ1-1, with TRBD1 matching over 9 bases. The CDR3 extends over 16 amino acids. J was trimmed by 1 base and V by 4 bases; bases with no gene match: 7. The V gene's germline CDR1 is MNHEY and CDR2 SVGEGT. CDR3 region: CASSSPQGAANTEAFF. CDR3 DNA sequence: TGTGCCAGCAGTTCCCCACAGGGGGCAGCGAACACTGAAGCTTTCTTT.

This clonotype was seen more than once but under ten times. The chain recombines TRBV5-1 with TRBJ1-1; TRBD1 is a possible D gene (6 bases). The germline V gene has CDR1 SGHRS and CDR2 YFSETQ. This CDR3 region has 14 residues. Trimming removed 7 bases at V and 4 bases at J, with 17 bases between. The CDR3 nucleotides read TGCGCCAGCTGGGAGGACAGTCGGGTCACTGAAGCTTTCTTT. Encoded protein: CASWEDSRVTEAFF.

There are many counts of this clonotype. The rearrangement links TRBV7-2 to TRBJ2-1; D is uncertain. This CDR3 spans 13 amino acids. V was pared by 1 base and J by 5 bases, with 6 bases between. Germline V lookup: CDR1 SGHTA, CDR2 FQGNSA. CDR3 DNA: TGTGCCAGCAGCTTAGACTATAACAATGAGCAGTTCTTC. Protein sequence: CASSLDYNNEQFF.

This clonotype came up a few times. V and J are TRBV4-3 and TRBJ2-1; 8 bases are a match to TRBD2. With V trimmed by 3 bases and J by 4 bases, 8 bases remained unmatched. Germline CDR1 LGHNA, CDR2 YSLEER. This CDR3 comprises 16 residues. For the CDR3, the DNA is TGCGCCAGCAGCCAGGGGGCCAGCGGGGGTTACAATGAGCAGTTCTTC. Its translation is CASSQGASGGYNEQFF.

This clonotype showed up just a few times. The rearrangement links TRBV18 to TRBJ1-1; TRBD1 might be the D (5 bases). V gave up 3 bases and J gave up 6 bases, with 17 bases separating them. The length of the CDR3 is 15 residues. CDR1 KGHSH and CDR2 LQKENI come from the germline V gene. The CDR3 sequence: CASSPRAGPSPEAFF. Written as DNA, the CDR3 is TGTGCCAGCTCACCTCGGGCAGGGCCTTCGCCTGAAGCTTTCTTT.

J is TRBJ1-1 and V is TRBV9, with D unclear. V shed 0 bases and J shed 5 bases, with 14 bases lying between them. This CDR3 region has 15 residues. CDR1 and CDR2 from the germline V gene are SGDLS and YYNGEE. As DNA, the CDR3 is TGTGCCAGCAGCGTAGGGAGAGGAATGGGGACTGAAGCTTTCTTT. Translating it yields CASSVGRGMGTEAFF.

Ten or more counts support this clonotype. V usage is TRBV28 and J usage is TRBJ1-1; a possible D gene is TRBD1 (6 bases). V lost 5 bases and J lost 7, with 11 bases in between. This CDR3 is 12 amino acids long. Germline CDR1 and CDR2: MDHEN and SYDVKM. The chain's CDR3 is CASSGQPLEAFF. CDR3 bases: TGTGCCAGCAGTGGACAGCCACTTGAAGCTTTCTTT.

This clonotype came up many times. The gene calls are TRBV7-9 and TRBJ2-5; no firm D call. The ends were cut back, 1 base at V and 0 bases at J, with 9 bases in the middle. Germline V CDR1 and CDR2: SEHNR, FQNEAQ (reference sequence). The CDR3 runs to 15 residues. The CDR3 bases are TGTGCCAGCAGCTTAGATCTACGGTACCAAGAGACCCAGTACTTC. Translated, it gives CASSLDLRYQETQYF. The complete variable domain, with remaining parts taken from reference TRBV7-9 and TRBJ2-5, reads DTGVSQNPRHKITKRGQNVTFRCDPISEHNRLYWYRQTLGQGPEFLTYFQNEAQLEKSRLLSDRFSAERPKGSFSTLEIQRTEQGDSAMYLCASSLDLRYQETQYFGPGTRLLVL.

This clonotype was recorded many times. The chain has TRBV3-1 and TRBJ2-1; D uncertain. CDR3 length: 13 amino acids. With 6 bases removed from V and 6 bases from J, the gap between germline ends came to 12 bases. CDR1 LGHDT and CDR2 YNNKEL come from the germline V gene (reference sequence). DNA of the CDR3: TGTGCCAGCAGACCAACAGACGGCAATGAGCAGTTCTTC. Its translation is CASRPTDGNEQFF.

This clonotype was seen ten or more times. This rearrangement joins TRBV6-5 to TRBJ1-1; 7 nucleotides line up with TRBD1. Per germline, CDR1 MNHEY and CDR2 SVGAGI. CDR3 length: 14 residues. V gave up 7 bases and J gave up 1 base; unmatched junction bases: 6. CDR3 protein: CASTLRTGNTEAFF. CDR3 DNA sequence: TGTGCCAGCACCTTAAGGACAGGGAACACTGAAGCTTTCTTT.

This clonotype was recorded a few times. V and J are TRBV7-9 and TRBJ2-5; maybe TRBD2 (5 bases). Germline V CDR1 and CDR2: SEHNR, FQNEAQ (reference sequence). This CDR3 is 15 amino acids long. Trimming cost V 3 bases and J 1 base, with 12 bases left between them. CDR3 sequence (DNA): TGTGCCAGCAGCTTGGGTAGGAGCGGCCAAGAGACCCAGTACTTC. Its translation: CASSLGRSGQETQYF.

At least ten counts were recorded for this clonotype. The CDR3: CSARGLLAGASYNEQFF. The CDR3 DNA follows: TGCAGTGCTAGGGGATTACTAGCGGGAGCATCCTACAATGAGCAGTTCTTC. The V and J genes are TRBV20-1 and TRBJ2-1; 11 bases align to TRBD2. Trimming took 3 bases from V and 1 from J; bases not matched to a gene: 8. The germline gives CDR1 DFQATT, CDR2 SNEGSKA (reference sequence). This CDR3 contains 17 residues.

CDR3 nucleotides: TGCAGTGCTAGCCAGGGTGGTATAGACGAGCAGTACTTC. Translated, it gives CSASQGGIDEQYF. The V call is TRBV20-1, the J call TRBJ2-7, with D perhaps matching TRBD1 (5 bases). Germline V gene data show CDR1 as DFQATT and CDR2 as SNEGSKA (reference sequence). The CDR3 loop spans 13 amino acids. V lost 3 bases, J lost 5 bases, and 14 bases lay in between.